The 26 T cell receptor beta chains listed next were all sequenced from one sample in a study of cytomegalovirus exposure and HLA in healthy donors. 13 Jbeta primers and 60 Vbeta primers were used for the PCR. Libraries were prepared by immunoSEQ multiplex PCR; TCRdb keeps only in-frame clonotypes and omits some of them. Of about 180,000 clones in the sample, approximately 80% were seen once. The sequenced sample consisted of PBMCs. The receptors originated from a girl aged 5 to 17 in good health and CMV-seropositive.

This clone was counted a single time. The chain carries TRBV7-3 and TRBJ2-1; D unclear. With 4 bases removed from V and 0 bases from J, the gap between germline ends came to 4 bases. CDR1 and CDR2 (germline): SGHTA, FQGTGA. This CDR3 comprises 13 residues. The DNA of the CDR3 is TGTGCCAGCAGCTCGGGCTCCTACAATGAGCAGTTCTTC. Its protein product is CASSSGSYNEQFF.

Here the CDR3 DNA reads TGTGCCAGCAGCCGACAGGGCATCACTGAAGCTTTCTTT. Residues: CASSRQGITEAFF. This sequence joins TRBV7-9 and TRBJ1-1; 7 bases line up with TRBD1. V was pared by 5 bases and J by 4 bases, with 4 bases of the junction left unmatched. The CDR3 length is 13 residues. The germline V gene has CDR1 SEHNR and CDR2 FQNEAQ (reference sequence).

This rearrangement joins TRBV30 to TRBJ2-7, with 7 bases lining up with TRBD2. This CDR3 is 17 amino acids long. Germline V lookup: CDR1 GTSNPN, CDR2 SVGIG (reference sequence). The ends lost 1 base at V and 9 bases at J; junction bases unmatched: 21. The CDR3 DNA follows: TGTGCCTGGAGTGGCGGGGGAGTTGCGGGCCGGACGAACGGGCAGTACTTC. Translating it yields CAWSGGGVAGRTNGQYF.

This chain joins TRBV19 and TRBJ1-5; D gene ambiguous. Trimming took 2 bases from V and 2 from J, leaving 13 bases between them. CDR1 is LNHDA and CDR2 is SQIVND in the germline V gene (reference sequence). The CDR3 is made up of 16 amino acids. CDR3 in amino acids: CASSIPFEGGNQPQHF. The CDR3 DNA reads TGTGCCAGTAGTATACCTTTTGAGGGTGGCAATCAGCCCCAGCATTTT.

This chain links TRBV7-9 with TRBJ1-2; no clear D gene. Germline values: CDR1 SEHNR, CDR2 FQNEAQ (reference sequence). This CDR3 contains 13 residues. Between the trimmed V and J ends, which lost 6 bases and 8 bases, there was a span of 16 bases. CDR3 in DNA: TGTGCCAGCAGTGTTGGAGGGCGCGGAGGCTACACCTTC. Translating gives CASSVGGRGGYTF.

Only a few counts were recorded for this clone. The chain has TRBV13 and TRBJ1-1, with 8 bases fitting TRBD1. The ends lost 0 bases at V and 1 base at J; junction bases unmatched: 1. This CDR3 contains 15 residues. Germline CDR1 PRHDT, CDR2 FYEKMQ (reference sequence). In nucleotides, the CDR3 is TGTGCCAGCAGCTTAGGGGACAGGGAGAACACTGAAGCTTTCTTT. As protein: CASSLGDRENTEAFF.

V usage is TRBV30 and J usage is TRBJ2-1, with 13 bases lining up with TRBD2. The V segment lost 1 base and the J segment 14 bases; nucleotides outside the gene matches: 20. CDR3 size: 18 residues. Germline lookup yields CDR1 GTSNPN and CDR2 SVGIG (reference sequence). The CDR3 DNA follows: TGTGCCTGGAGTGCCGGAAGGGAAGGGTCTCGGACTAGCGGGAGAGAGTTCTTC. Its protein product is CAWSAGREGSRTSGREFF.

J is TRBJ1-1 and V is TRBV25-1, with TRBD1 as a possible D gene (5 bases). Germline V gives CDR1 MGHDK, CDR2 SYGVNS. The CDR3 spans 15 residues. Trimming shortened V by 4 bases and J by 0 bases, and 12 bases separated the two germline ends. In DNA form, the CDR3 reads TGTGCCAGCAGTGGACCCAGGGATATGAACACTGAAGCTTTCTTT. Protein product: CASSGPRDMNTEAFF.

The chain recombines TRBV7-6 with TRBJ2-5, with 11 bases lining up with TRBD2. CDR3 length: 16 residues. Germline lookup yields CDR1 SGHVS and CDR2 FNYEAQ. J lost 2 bases, V lost 0 bases, and 2 bases had no gene match. CDR3 in amino acids: CASSLAGLAAQETQYF. The CDR3 coding sequence is TGTGCCAGCAGCTTAGCGGGACTAGCGGCACAAGAGACCCAGTACTTC.

CDR3 nucleotide sequence: TGTGCCATAACAGGGGGTGAGAACTATGGCTACACCTTC. It yields the protein CAITGGENYGYTF. The chain combines TRBV6-1 with TRBJ1-2; the match to TRBD1 covers 8 bases. This CDR3 comprises 13 residues. Germline CDR1 reads MNHNS; CDR2 reads SASEGT. Germline trimming cut 10 bases from V and 2 bases from J; bases unmatched to any gene: 6.

The chain carries TRBV7-9 and TRBJ1-5; the D is unclear. Germline V lookup: CDR1 SEHNR, CDR2 FQNEAQ (reference sequence). V lost 1 base to trimming and J lost 0 bases, with 4 bases between them. The CDR3 is 14 amino acids. The CDR3, as DNA: TGTGCCAGCAGCTTAGACAATAGCAATCAGCCCCAGCATTTT. This translates into CASSLDNSNQPQHF.

This clone showed up just once. J is TRBJ1-1 and V is TRBV18, with TRBD1 identical over 9 bases. With 0 bases clipped from V and 0 bases from J, the junction kept 5 bases outside the gene matches. CDR1 KGHSH and CDR2 LQKENI come from the germline V gene. This CDR3 contains 17 residues. CDR3 residues: CASSPPGQGLMNTEAFF. The CDR3 nucleotides are TGTGCCAGCTCACCACCAGGACAGGGGCTAATGAACACTGAAGCTTTCTTT. The variable domain in full, with the rest retrieved from reference TRBV18 and TRBJ1-1, is NAGVMQNPRHLVRRRGQEARLRCSPMKGHSHVYWYRQLPEEGLKFMVYLQKENIIDESGMPKERFSAEFPKEGPSILRIQQVVRGDSAAYFCASSPPGQGLMNTEAFFGQGTRLTVV.

CDR3 in amino acids: CASSLRTGFYGYTF. CDR3 nucleotides: TGTGCCAGCAGCCTACGGACAGGGTTCTATGGCTACACCTTC. This chain links TRBV11-2 with TRBJ1-2; TRBD1 agrees at 8 bases. The CDR3 totals 14 residues. Germline CDR1 reads SGHAT; CDR2 reads FQNNGV. V lost 5 bases to trimming and J lost 4 bases; unmatched junction nucleotides: 6.

The CDR3 sequence is CASSPQGGSYEQYF. The CDR3 DNA sequence: TGTGCCAGCAGCCCCCAGGGGGGCTCCTACGAGCAGTACTTC. The chain carries TRBV2 and TRBJ2-7; D is perhaps TRBD1 (7 bases). Trimming left V 6 bases short and J 0 bases short, with 12 bases between. The germline V gene has CDR1 SNHLY and CDR2 FYNNEI. The CDR3 runs 14 residues.

The CDR3 is CASSLHPAYEQYF. Here the CDR3 DNA reads TGTGCCAGCAGCTTACACCCAGCCTACGAGCAGTACTTC. This rearrangement joins TRBV7-9 to TRBJ2-7; D is unresolved. CDR1 SEHNR and CDR2 FQNEAQ come from the germline V gene (reference sequence). There are 13 residues in the CDR3. Trimming left V 2 bases short and J 2 bases short, with 7 bases between. The whole variable domain, remainder taken from reference TRBV7-9 and TRBJ2-7, is DTGVSQNPRHKITKRGQNVTFRCDPISEHNRLYWYRQTLGQGPEFLTYFQNEAQLEKSRLLSDRFSAERPKGSFSTLEIQRTEQGDSAMYLCASSLHPAYEQYFGPGTRLTVT.

The chain recombines TRBV5-1 with TRBJ2-2, with 8 bases matching TRBD2. The V segment lost 2 bases and the J segment 3 bases; nucleotides outside the gene matches: 9. There are 17 residues in the CDR3. Germline V CDR1 and CDR2: SGHRS, YFSETQ. The DNA of the CDR3 is TGCGCCAGCAGCTTAGGTTCAGCGGGAGCTGACACCGGGGAGCTGTTTTTT. It specifies CASSLGSAGADTGELFF.

A word on this clone: The same CDR3 is also encoded by other DNA sequences in this sample. CDR3 residues: CASSPDRGGNQPQHF. For the CDR3, the DNA is TGTGCCAGCTCACCCGACAGGGGTGGCAATCAGCCCCAGCATTTT. This chain joins TRBV18 and TRBJ1-5; TRBD1 agrees at 8 bases. The J segment lost 2 bases and the V segment lost 3 bases, leaving 3 bases of the junction unmatched. This CDR3 region has 15 residues. Germline-derived CDR1 and CDR2 are KGHSH and LQKENI.

CDR3 amino acids: CASSFSGRETQYF. The CDR3 bases are TGTGCCAGCAGCTTTAGCGGCCGAGAGACCCAGTACTTC. The genes are TRBV7-2 and TRBJ2-5, with D possibly matching TRBD2 (6 bases). CDR3 length: 13 amino acids. CDR1 and CDR2 (germline): SGHTA, FQGNSA. V was clipped by 3 bases and J by 4 bases, with 9 bases between them.

This chain joins TRBV7-2 and TRBJ2-3; D not resolved. The V gene's germline CDR1 is SGHTA and CDR2 FQGNSA. V dropped 1 base and J dropped 6 bases, with 5 bases sitting between them. The CDR3 totals 12 residues. This CDR3 reads CASSLVVDTQYF. The CDR3 DNA reads TGTGCCAGCAGCTTAGTAGTGGATACGCAGTATTTT.

In DNA, the CDR3 is TGTGCCAGCAGCGTAGGGGATGGACTGACTAACTATGGCTACACCTTC. This sequence encodes CASSVGDGLTNYGYTF. This chain links TRBV9 with TRBJ1-2; no definite D call. Germline assignment: CDR1 SGDLS and CDR2 YYNGEE. CDR3 size: 16 residues. V shed 0 bases and J shed 0 bases, with 12 bases lying between them. Looking up the rest from reference TRBV9 and TRBJ1-2 gives the full variable domain: DSGVTQTPKHLITATGQRVTLRCSPRSGDLSVYWYQQSLDQGLQFLIQYYNGEERAKGNILERFSAQQFPDLHSELNLSSLELGDSALYFCASSVGDGLTNYGYTFGSGTRLTVV.

The rearrangement links TRBV30 to TRBJ2-1; 8 bases match TRBD2. The J segment lost 0 bases and the V segment lost 3 bases, leaving 4 bases of the junction unmatched. Germline CDR1 is GTSNPN and CDR2 is SVGIG (reference sequence). The CDR3 is made up of 15 amino acids. The CDR3 sequence: CAWRSSGLSYNEQFF. The CDR3 DNA follows: TGTGCCTGGAGGTCTAGCGGGCTCTCCTACAATGAGCAGTTCTTC.

The V gene is TRBV10-3, the J gene TRBJ1-3; TRBD1 matches 7 bases. Germline values: CDR1 ENHRY, CDR2 SYGVKD. This CDR3 comprises 14 residues. Trimming removed 4 bases from V and 3 bases from J; junction bases left unmatched: 3. The CDR3 loop reads CAISGSGGGNTIYF. In DNA form, the CDR3 reads TGTGCCATCAGTGGGTCAGGGGGTGGAAACACCATATATTTT.

The rearrangement uses TRBV6-5 and TRBJ2-7, with 8 bases fitting TRBD1. CDR3 length: 15 amino acids. V shed 5 bases and J 6 bases; nucleotides not matched to a gene: 12. Germline CDR1 is MNHEY and CDR2 is SVGAGI. As DNA, the CDR3 is TGTGCCAGCAGTACCCAGGGGGCCGGGACGGGCGAGCAGTACTTC. Amino acid sequence: CASSTQGAGTGEQYF.

This clone was detected only once. This chain links TRBV7-9 with TRBJ2-2; TRBD1 matches 10 bases. Germline loops: CDR1 SEHNR, CDR2 FQNEAQ (reference sequence). V was pared by 1 base and J by 4 bases, with 3 bases of the junction left unmatched. This CDR3 has 16 residues. The CDR3 here is CASSLEGQGTTGELFF. CDR3 bases: TGTGCCAGCAGCTTAGAGGGACAGGGGACCACCGGGGAGCTGTTTTTT.

The rearrangement links TRBV1 to TRBJ1-1; the D call in the table, TRBD1, was not verified against the DNA. TRBV1 is noted as a pseudogene. This CDR3 has 18 amino acids. The CDR3 spells CTSSQLRTDKRRNTEAFF. Written as DNA, the CDR3 is TGCACCAGCAGCCAACTTCGGACAGACAAACGCAGGAACACTGAAGCTTTCTTT.

A few counts support this clone. This chain connects TRBV9 to TRBJ1-2, with 8 positions matching TRBD1. Losses at the gene ends were 4 bases for V and 4 bases for J; bases not matched to a gene: 6. Germline loops: CDR1 SGDLS, CDR2 YYNGEE. The CDR3 length is 14 residues. Here the CDR3 DNA reads TGTGCCAGCAGCCCCTGGACAGGGCTCTATGGCTACACCTTC. Its protein is CASSPWTGLYGYTF.